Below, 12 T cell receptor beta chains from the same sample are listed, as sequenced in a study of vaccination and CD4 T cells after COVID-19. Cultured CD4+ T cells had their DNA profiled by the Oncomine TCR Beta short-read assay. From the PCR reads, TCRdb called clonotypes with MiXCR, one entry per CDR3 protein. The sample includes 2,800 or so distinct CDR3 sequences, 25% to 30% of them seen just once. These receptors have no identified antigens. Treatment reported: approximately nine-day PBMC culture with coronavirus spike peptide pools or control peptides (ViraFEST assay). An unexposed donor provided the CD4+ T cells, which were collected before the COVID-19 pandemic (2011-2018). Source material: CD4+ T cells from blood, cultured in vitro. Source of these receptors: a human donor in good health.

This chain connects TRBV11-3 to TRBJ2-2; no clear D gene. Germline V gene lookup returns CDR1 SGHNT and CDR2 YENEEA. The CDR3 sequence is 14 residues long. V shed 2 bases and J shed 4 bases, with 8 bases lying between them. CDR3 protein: CASSLLPVTGELFF. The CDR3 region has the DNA TGTGCCAGCAGCTTACTTCCTGTCACCGGGGAGCTGTTTTTT.

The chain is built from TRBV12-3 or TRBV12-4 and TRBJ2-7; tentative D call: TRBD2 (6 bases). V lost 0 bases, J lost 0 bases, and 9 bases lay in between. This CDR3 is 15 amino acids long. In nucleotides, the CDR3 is TGTGCCAGCAGTTTAGCTAGCGGCTTCTCCTACGAGCAGTACTTC. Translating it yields CASSLASGFSYEQYF.

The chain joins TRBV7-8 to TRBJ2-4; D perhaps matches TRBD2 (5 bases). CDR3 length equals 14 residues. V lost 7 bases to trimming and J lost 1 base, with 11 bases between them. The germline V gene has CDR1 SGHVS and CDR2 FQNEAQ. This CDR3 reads CASTDSEAKNIQYF. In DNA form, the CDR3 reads TGTGCCAGCACCGATAGCGAGGCCAAAAACATTCAGTACTTC.

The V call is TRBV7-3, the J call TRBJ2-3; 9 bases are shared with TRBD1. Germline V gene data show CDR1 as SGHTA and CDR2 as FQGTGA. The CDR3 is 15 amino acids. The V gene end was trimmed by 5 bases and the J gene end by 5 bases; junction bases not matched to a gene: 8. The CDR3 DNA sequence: TGTGCCAGCAGCCCTCAAGGACAGGGGATAGATACGCAGTATTTT. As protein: CASSPQGQGIDTQYF.

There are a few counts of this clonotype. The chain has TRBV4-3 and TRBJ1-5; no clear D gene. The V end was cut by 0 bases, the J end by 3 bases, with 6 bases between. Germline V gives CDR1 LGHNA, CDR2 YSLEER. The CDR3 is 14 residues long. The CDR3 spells CASSQDLFNQPQHF. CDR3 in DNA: TGCGCCAGCAGCCAAGATCTGTTCAATCAGCCCCAGCATTTT.

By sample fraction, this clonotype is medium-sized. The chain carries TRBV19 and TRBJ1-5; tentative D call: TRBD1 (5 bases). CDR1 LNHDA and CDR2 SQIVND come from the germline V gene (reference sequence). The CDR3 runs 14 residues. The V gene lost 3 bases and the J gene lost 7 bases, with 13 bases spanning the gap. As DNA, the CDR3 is TGTGCCAGTAGTATCCGGAGGGGTTTGCAGCCCCAGCATTTT. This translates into CASSIRRGLQPQHF.

CDR3 in amino acids: CASSPRTQGSPLHF. CDR3 bases: TGCGCCAGCAGCCCGAGGACACAAGGTTCACCCCTCCACTTT. This chain links TRBV5-1 with TRBJ1-6; D might be TRBD1 (5 bases). The CDR3 is 14 residues long. Per germline, CDR1 SGHRS and CDR2 YFSETQ. V lost 4 bases and J lost 9, with 14 bases in between.

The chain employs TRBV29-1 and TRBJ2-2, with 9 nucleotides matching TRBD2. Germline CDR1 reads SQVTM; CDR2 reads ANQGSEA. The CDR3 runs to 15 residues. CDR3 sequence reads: CTVARGGAGIGELFF. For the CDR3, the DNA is TGCACCGTAGCGCGGGGGGGAGCAGGTATCGGGGAGCTGTTTTTT.

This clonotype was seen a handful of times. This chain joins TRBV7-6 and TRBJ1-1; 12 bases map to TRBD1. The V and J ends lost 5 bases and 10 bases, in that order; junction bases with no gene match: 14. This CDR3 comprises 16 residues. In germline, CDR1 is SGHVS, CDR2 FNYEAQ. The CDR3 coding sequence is TGTGCCAGCAGCCCAAATCACCGGGACAGGGGGCTTGTAGCTTTCTTT. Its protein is CASSPNHRDRGLVAFF.

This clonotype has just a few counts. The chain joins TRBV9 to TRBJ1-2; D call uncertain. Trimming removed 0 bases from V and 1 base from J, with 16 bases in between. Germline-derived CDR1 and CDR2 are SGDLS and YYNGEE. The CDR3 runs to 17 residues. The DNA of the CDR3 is TGTGCCAGCAGCGTAGGGGCCGTGCTTCGGTATAACTATGGCTACACCTTC. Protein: CASSVGAVLRYNYGYTF. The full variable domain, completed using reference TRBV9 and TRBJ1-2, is DSGVTQTPKHLITATGQRVTLRCSPRSGDLSVYWYQQSLDQGLQFLIQYYNGEERAKGNILERFSAQQFPDLHSELNLSSLELGDSALYFCASSVGAVLRYNYGYTFGSGTRLTVV.

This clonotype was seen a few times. CDR3 region: CASSEWDSTGNTIYF. The CDR3 coding sequence is TGTGCCAGCAGTGAATGGGACAGTACTGGAAACACCATATATTTT. The chain has TRBV2 and TRBJ1-3; 7 bases agree with TRBD1. The CDR3 spans 15 residues. Germline lookup yields CDR1 SNHLY and CDR2 FYNNEI. V trimming: 2 bases; J trimming: 2 bases; junction bases outside the gene matches: 3.

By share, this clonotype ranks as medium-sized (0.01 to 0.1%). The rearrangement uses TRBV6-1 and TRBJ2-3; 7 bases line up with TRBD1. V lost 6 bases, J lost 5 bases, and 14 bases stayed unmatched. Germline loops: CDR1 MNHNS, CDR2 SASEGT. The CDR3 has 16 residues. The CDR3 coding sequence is TGTGCCAGCAGCTTTATTACCGGGACAGAGAAAGATACGCAGTATTTT. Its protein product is CASSFITGTEKDTQYF.